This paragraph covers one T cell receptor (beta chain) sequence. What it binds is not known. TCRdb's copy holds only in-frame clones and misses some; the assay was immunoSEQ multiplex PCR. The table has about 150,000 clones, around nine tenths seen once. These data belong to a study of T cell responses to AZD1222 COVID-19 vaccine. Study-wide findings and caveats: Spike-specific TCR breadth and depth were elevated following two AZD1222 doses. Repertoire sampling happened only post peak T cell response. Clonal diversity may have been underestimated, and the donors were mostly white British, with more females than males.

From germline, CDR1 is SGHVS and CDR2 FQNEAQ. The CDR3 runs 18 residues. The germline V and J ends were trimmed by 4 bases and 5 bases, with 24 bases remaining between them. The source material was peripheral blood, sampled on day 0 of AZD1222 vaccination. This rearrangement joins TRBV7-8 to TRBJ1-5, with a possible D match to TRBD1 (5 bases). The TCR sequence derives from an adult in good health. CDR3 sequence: CASSSQGIGGGWDQPQHF. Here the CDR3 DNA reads TGTGCCAGCAGCTCCCAAGGGATAGGCGGGGGTTGGGATCAGCCCCAGCATTTT.